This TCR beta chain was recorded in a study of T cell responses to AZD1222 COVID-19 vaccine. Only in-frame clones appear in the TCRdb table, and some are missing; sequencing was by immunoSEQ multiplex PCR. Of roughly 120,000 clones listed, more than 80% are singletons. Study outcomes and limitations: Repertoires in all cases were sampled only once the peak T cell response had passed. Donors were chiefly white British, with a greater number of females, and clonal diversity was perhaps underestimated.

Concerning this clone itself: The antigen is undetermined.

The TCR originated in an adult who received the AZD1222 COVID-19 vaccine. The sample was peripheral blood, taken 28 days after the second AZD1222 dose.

CDR3 in amino acids: CASSLEGLSPLHF. CDR3 DNA sequence: TGTGCCAGCAGTCTGGAGGGGTTATCACCCCTCCACTTT. V gene TRBV27 combines with J gene TRBJ1-6; D is possibly TRBD1 (5 bases). The CDR3 runs 13 residues. Looked up from germline, CDR1 is MNHEY and CDR2 is SMNVEV (reference sequence). V was pared by 5 bases and J by 10 bases, with 12 bases between.